Presented here are 3 T cell receptor beta chains from one specimen sequenced in a study of tumor-infiltrating lymphocytes in primary liver carcinoma. The researchers obtained blood RNA from unsorted whole blood and also extracted germline DNA. The researchers produced TCR beta cDNA from around 500 ng total RNA with a constant-region primer. Investigators got TCR beta libraries out of three nested multiplex PCR rounds, done with slightly modified ARM-PCR. TRBV1-TRBV30 forward and Cbeta reverse primers drove the first two roughly 9-cycle rounds. Each CDR3 protein gets one entry after TCRdb re-called the multiplex PCR reads with MiXCR. This sample has fewer than 350,000 distinct CDR3 sequences, with about 62% found just once. The sequenced sample was peripheral blood. Source of these receptors: a man between 35 and 55 years old with primary liver carcinoma and hepatitis B virus infection.

On this clonotype itself: A much larger clone is a single base away; this may be a read error. The chain carries TRBV10-1 and TRBJ2-1; TRBD2 matches at 9 bases. This CDR3 region has 11 residues. Looked up from germline, CDR1 is WNHNN and CDR2 is SYGVQD (reference sequence). The CDR3 spells CTSGSGSEQFF. For the CDR3, the DNA is TGCACCAGCGGTAGCGGGAGTGAGCAGTTCTTC.

This clonotype was seen a handful of times. J is TRBJ2-7 and V is TRBV28; 8 positions agree with TRBD1. The CDR3 length is 13 residues. Germline lookup yields CDR1 MDHEN and CDR2 SYDVKM. V lost 8 bases and J lost 4; bases outside the gene matches: 7. The CDR3 DNA is TGTGCCAGCGCAGGGGGCTCGGAGTACGAGCAGTACTTC. Its translation: CASAGGSEYEQYF.

In regard to this clonotype: This is likely a read error, given that the CDR3 carries no conserved phenylalanine or tryptophan at its end. The V call is TRBV10-3, the J call TRBJ1-2, with 9 bases matching TRBD1. CDR1 ENHRY and CDR2 SYGVKD come from the germline V gene. The CDR3 sequence is 13 residues long. V trimming: 8 bases; J trimming: 4 bases; junction bases outside the gene matches: 5. CDR3 nucleotide sequence: TGTGCCATCGCCGGGACAGGGATCTATGGCTACACCTCC. Its translation is CAIAGTGIYGYTS.